Listed here is a single T cell receptor (beta chain). The antigen remains undetermined. UMIs and sample barcodes were carried by the TCR alpha and TCR beta cDNA libraries that 5'RACE produced using constant-segment primers. TCRdb used MiXCR to reprocess the 5' RACE reads, holding one entry per CDR3 protein. This sample has roughly 120,000 distinct CDR3 sequences, with 22% found just once. This sample was included in a study of T-cell memory formation after mild COVID-19. Study context: Each donor largely had its own TCR clusters.

The junction had 4 bases not matched to a gene; V was cut back by 2 bases and J by 2 bases. CDR1 is DFQATT, CDR2 SNEGSKA, per germline (reference sequence). The CDR3 runs 14 residues. Findings and caveats of the study: CD4+ clones that contracted lay mainly in CM and EM; CD8+ ones lay in EMRA.

This sequence originates from a man aged 18-30 years who had mild COVID-19 (a few samples of this study predate the infection). Cell type and time point are not known. The source material was PBMCs or a T cell subset sorted from them (not recorded which). This rearrangement joins TRBV20-1 to TRBJ2-7, with 9 bases lining up with TRBD2. In nucleotides, the CDR3 is TGCAGTGCTAGATTTAGCGGGGGTCCCTACGAGCAGTACTTC. Its protein is CSARFSGGPYEQYF.